These 2 T cell receptor beta chains were sequenced from one sample in a study of cytomegalovirus exposure and HLA in healthy donors (dated by TCRdb to 2016 to 2017). The library was built by means of the immunoSEQ multiplex PCR assay. As stored in TCRdb, this immuneACCESS dataset retains in-frame rearrangements with V and J assigned. A fraction of the clones does not appear; measured against another copy, unresolved V genes explain less than half of the discrepancy, and the remainder lacks a known reason. In this sample the table shows tens of thousands of clones, more than 85% of which occur a single time. The leading ten clones occupy approximately 1.5% of the sample. The sequencing input was PBMCs. The receptors stem from a woman between 18 and 30 years old in good health and CMV-seronegative.

This chain joins TRBV25-1 and TRBJ2-1; 8 bases line up with TRBD2. Germline V gives CDR1 MGHDK, CDR2 SYGVNS. CDR3 length: 14 amino acids. V dropped 1 base and J dropped 9; count of bases not matched to a gene: 5. CDR3 nucleotides: TGTGCCAGCAGTGAATTTAGCGGGGTGGTTGAGCAGTTCTTC. Amino acid sequence: CASSEFSGVVEQFF.

The chain is built from TRBV6-5 and TRBJ2-1; 8 nucleotides line up with TRBD1. The trim removed 5 bases at V and 7 bases at J, leaving 10 bases unmatched. There are 15 residues in the CDR3. Germline-derived CDR1 and CDR2 are MNHEY and SVGAGI. The chain's CDR3 is CASSLGQGERNEQFF. CDR3 sequence (DNA): TGTGCCAGCAGTCTAGGACAGGGCGAGCGGAATGAGCAGTTCTTC.